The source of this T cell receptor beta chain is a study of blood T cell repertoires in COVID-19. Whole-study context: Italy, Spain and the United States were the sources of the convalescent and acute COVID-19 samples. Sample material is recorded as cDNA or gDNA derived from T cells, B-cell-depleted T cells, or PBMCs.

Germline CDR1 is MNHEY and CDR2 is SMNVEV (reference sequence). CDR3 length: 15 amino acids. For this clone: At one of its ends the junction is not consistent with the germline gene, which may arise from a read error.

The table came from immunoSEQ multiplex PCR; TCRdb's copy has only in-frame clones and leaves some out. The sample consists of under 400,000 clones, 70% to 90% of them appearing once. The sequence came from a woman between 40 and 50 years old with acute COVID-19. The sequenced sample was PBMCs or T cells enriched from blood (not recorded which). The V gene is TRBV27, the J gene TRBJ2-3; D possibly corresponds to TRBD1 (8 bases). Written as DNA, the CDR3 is TGTGCCAGCAGTCCCTTAGGGGGAGGGACAGGTACGCAGTATTTT. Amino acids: CASSPLGGGTGTQYF.